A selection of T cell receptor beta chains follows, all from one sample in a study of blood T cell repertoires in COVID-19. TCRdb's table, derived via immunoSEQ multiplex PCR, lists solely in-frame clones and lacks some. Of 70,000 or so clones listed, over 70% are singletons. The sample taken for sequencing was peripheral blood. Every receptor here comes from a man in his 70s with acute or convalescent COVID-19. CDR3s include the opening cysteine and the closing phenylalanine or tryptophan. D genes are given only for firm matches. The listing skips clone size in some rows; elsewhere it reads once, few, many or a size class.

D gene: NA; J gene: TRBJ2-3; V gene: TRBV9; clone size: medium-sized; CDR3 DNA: TGTGCCAGCGAATCGGGCCAGGGAGATACGCAGTATTTT; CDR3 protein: CASESGQGDTQYF
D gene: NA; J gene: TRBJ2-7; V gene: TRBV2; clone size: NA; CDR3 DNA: TGTGCCACCCGAGCAGGGACTTACGAGCAGTACTTC; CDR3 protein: CATRAGTYEQYF
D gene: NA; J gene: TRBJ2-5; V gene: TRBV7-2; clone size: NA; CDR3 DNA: TGTGCCAGCAGCCTAGGGCATGCGACCCAGTACTTC; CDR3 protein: CASSLGHATQYF
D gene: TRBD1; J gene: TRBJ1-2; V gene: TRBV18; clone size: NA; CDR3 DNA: TGTGCCAGCTCACCCCGGGACAGGGTGATCGGCTACACCTTC; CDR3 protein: CASSPRDRVIGYTF
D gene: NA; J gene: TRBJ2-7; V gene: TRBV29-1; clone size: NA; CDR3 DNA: TGCAGCGTTTTACAAACCCGGGGAGAGCAGTACTTC; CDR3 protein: CSVLQTRGEQYF
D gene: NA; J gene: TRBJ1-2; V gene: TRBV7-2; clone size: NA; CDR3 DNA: TGTGCCAGCAGCTTAGTTACTGCCTACGGACACGAGGGCTACACCTTC; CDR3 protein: CASSLVTAYGHEGYTF
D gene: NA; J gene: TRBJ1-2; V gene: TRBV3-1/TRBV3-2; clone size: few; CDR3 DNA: TGTGCCAGCTCCCCCGCCTCAACTTATGGCTACACCTTC; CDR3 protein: CASSPASTYGYTF
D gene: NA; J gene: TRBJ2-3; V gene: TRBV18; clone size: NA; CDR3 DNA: TGTGCCAGCTCACCATCCCAGATTAGCACAGATACGCAGTATTTT; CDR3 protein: CASSPSQISTDTQYF
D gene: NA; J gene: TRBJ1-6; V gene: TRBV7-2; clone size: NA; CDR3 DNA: TGTGCCAGCAGTCTATACAGGGAGCAGAATTCACCCCTCCACTTT; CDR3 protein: CASSLYREQNSPLHF
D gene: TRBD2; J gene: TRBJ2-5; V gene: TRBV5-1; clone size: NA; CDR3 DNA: TGCGCCAGCAGCTGGGGGACTAGCGGGAGTCGAGAGACCCAGTACTTC; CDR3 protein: CASSWGTSGSRETQYF
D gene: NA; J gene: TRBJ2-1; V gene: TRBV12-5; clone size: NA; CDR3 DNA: TGTGCTAGTGGTTTTGGCAACTACAATGAGCAGTTCTTC; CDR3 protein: CASGFGNYNEQFF
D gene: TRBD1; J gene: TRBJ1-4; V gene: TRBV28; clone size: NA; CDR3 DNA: TGTGCCAGCAGTTTAGTCAGGGGGGCGACCTATGCAACTAATGAAAAACTGTTTTTT; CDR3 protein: CASSLVRGATYATNEKLFF
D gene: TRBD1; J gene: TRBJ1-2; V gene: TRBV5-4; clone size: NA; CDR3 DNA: TGTGCCAGCAGCCCTGGACAGGGGGCGCAAGACTATGGCTACACCTTC; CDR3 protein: CASSPGQGAQDYGYTF
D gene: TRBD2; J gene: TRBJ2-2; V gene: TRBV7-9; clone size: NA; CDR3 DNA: TGTGCCAGCAGCTGGGCAAGGGAGCGGGAAGCCGCGAACACCGGGGAGCTGTTTTTT; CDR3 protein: CASSWAREREAANTGELFF
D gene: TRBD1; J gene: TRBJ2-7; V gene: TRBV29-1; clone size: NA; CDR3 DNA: TGCAGCGTTGAGACAGGGGGCTCCTACGAGCAGTACTTC; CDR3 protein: CSVETGGSYEQYF
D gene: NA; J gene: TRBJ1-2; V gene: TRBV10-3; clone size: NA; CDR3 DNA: TGTGCCATCAGTGACGACAGGAACTATGGCTACACCTTC; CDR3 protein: CAISDDRNYGYTF
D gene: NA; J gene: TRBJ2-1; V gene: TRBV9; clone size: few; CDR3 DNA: TGTGCCAGCAGCGTAGATACGGGAGAGGGTAATGAGCAGTTCTTC; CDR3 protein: CASSVDTGEGNEQFF